The 11 T cell receptor beta chains given below trace back to one sample, sequenced in a study of T cell changes during pregnancy in multiple sclerosis. The protocol was immunoSEQ multiplex PCR, while the TCRdb copy is restricted to in-frame clones and leaves out a portion. The sample shows tens of thousands of clones, roughly nine tenths of them seen only once. Specimen: CD4+ T cells from peripheral blood mononuclear cells, collected in the second trimester of pregnancy. Receptor source: a female donor with multiple sclerosis, enrolled in a pregnancy study.

This sequence joins TRBV5-6 and TRBJ1-3; 8 bases line up with TRBD2. The J call may be incorrect, as the DNA end agrees better with TRBJ2-2. The CDR3 covers 15 residues. From germline, CDR1 is SGHDT and CDR2 YYEEEE. The CDR3 loop reads CASSHGGGYTGELFF. DNA for the CDR3: TGTGCCAGCAGCCATGGCGGGGGGTATACCGGGGAGCTGTTTTTT.

Turning to this clone: Other DNA sequences in this sample translate to the same CDR3. This sequence joins TRBV5-4 and TRBJ1-1; D call uncertain. Deletions cut 2 bases from V and 1 base from J, with 9 bases between. The CDR3 is made up of 14 amino acids. Germline values: CDR1 SGHNT, CDR2 YYREEE (reference sequence). The CDR3 nucleotides read TGTGCCAGCAGCTTTACGTCAGGGAACACTGAAGCTTTCTTT. It yields the protein CASSFTSGNTEAFF.

This clone showed up just once. As DNA, the CDR3 is TGTGCCAGTAGCCAGCGGGGGCCGAAAGAGACCCAGTACTTC. Protein sequence: CASSQRGPKETQYF. V usage is TRBV6-1 and J usage is TRBJ2-5; the match to TRBD2 covers 8 bases. Germline CDR1 is MNHNS and CDR2 is SASEGT. The CDR3 spans 14 residues. J lost 3 bases, V lost 9 bases, and 9 bases had no gene match.

This chain joins TRBV7-9 and TRBJ2-1, with D perhaps matching TRBD2 (6 bases). The CDR3 is 15 amino acids. Trimming left V 5 bases short and J 7 bases short, with 18 bases between. From germline, CDR1 is SEHNR and CDR2 FQNEAQ (reference sequence). The DNA for the CDR3 is TGTGCCAGCAGCCGGAGGGCAGCCGAGGGGAATGAGCAGTTCTTC. This translates into CASSRRAAEGNEQFF.

V usage is TRBV6-5 and J usage is TRBJ1-1; 8 nucleotides agree with TRBD1. Germline V CDR1 and CDR2: MNHEY, SVGAGI. The V and J ends lost 8 bases and 8 bases, in that order; junction bases with no gene match: 10. The CDR3 loop spans 13 amino acids. The CDR3 DNA reads TGTGCCAGCTTCGCGCACAGGGGGTCGGAAGCTTTCTTT. Amino acids: CASFAHRGSEAFF.

The chain has TRBV10-3 and TRBJ2-7, with 10 nucleotides matching TRBD2. This CDR3 has 17 amino acids. The V gene's germline CDR1 is ENHRY and CDR2 SYGVKD. V trimming: 0 bases; J trimming: 2 bases; junction bases outside the gene matches: 7. CDR3 sequence reads: CAISESIITSGTYEQYF. The CDR3 bases are TGTGCCATCAGTGAGTCGATTATAACTAGCGGGACCTACGAGCAGTACTTC.

This rearrangement joins TRBV28 to TRBJ1-2; D is perhaps TRBD1 (5 bases). Germline CDR1 is MDHEN and CDR2 is SYDVKM. The CDR3 loop spans 13 amino acids. V shed 6 bases and J shed 5 bases, with 13 bases lying between them. For the CDR3, the DNA is TGTGCCAGCAGAACGGGACTGACGTATGGCTACACCTTC. It encodes CASRTGLTYGYTF.

V and J are TRBV7-9 and TRBJ2-3, with a tentative D call TRBD2 (5 bases). Trimming shortened V by 1 base and J by 0 bases, and 8 bases separated the two germline ends. The germline gives CDR1 SEHNR, CDR2 FQNEAQ (reference sequence). CDR3 length: 15 amino acids. The CDR3 spells CASSLVRGSTDTQYF. DNA of the CDR3: TGTGCCAGCAGCTTAGTACGGGGAAGCACAGATACGCAGTATTTT.

The V gene is TRBV2, the J gene TRBJ2-3; tentative D call: TRBD2 (5 bases). Germline CDR1 is SNHLY and CDR2 is FYNNEI. The CDR3 is 17 residues long. Trimming shortened V by 4 bases and J by 1 base, and 18 bases separated the two germline ends. The CDR3 sequence is CASSVLIPGVRTDTQYF. As DNA, the CDR3 is TGTGCCAGCAGTGTTTTGATTCCCGGGGTCCGCACAGATACGCAGTATTTT.

The rearrangement links TRBV5-3 to TRBJ2-7; the match to TRBD1 covers 8 bases. TRBV5-3 falls under the ORF class, with uncertain function. Germline trimming cut 4 bases from V and 3 bases from J; bases unmatched to any gene: 3. This CDR3 contains 13 residues. DNA for the CDR3: TGTGCCAGAAGCAGGGACAGGAACTACGAGCAGTACTTC. Residues: CARSRDRNYEQYF.

This clone appeared once. The chain uses TRBV19 and TRBJ2-7; 10 bases are shared with TRBD2. The CDR3 loop spans 15 amino acids. Germline trimming cut 6 bases from V and 3 bases from J; bases unmatched to any gene: 8. Germline loops: CDR1 LNHDA, CDR2 SQIVND (reference sequence). CDR3 in DNA: TGTGCCAGTAGGCTTAGCGGACTAGCGGACTACGAGCAGTACTTC. Translating gives CASRLSGLADYEQYF.